The TCR beta chain under discussion was sequenced for a study of T cells in Graves' hyperthyroidism and ophthalmopathy (dated by TCRdb to the late 2010s). At the level of the whole study: Peripheral blood samples were taken at initial diagnosis, before any treatment was given. To identify distinguishing TCR V-J signatures, a discovery cohort of around 98 patients was used, comprising roughly 45 with Graves' ophthalmopathy and some 57 with stable Graves' hyperthyroidism. An independent validation cohort of under 20 hyperthyroidism patients and 17 patients who later progressed to ophthalmopathy tested prospective prediction of ophthalmopathy. The roughly 100 discovery patients were randomly divided into training and test sets at a 7:3 ratio. Thyroid tissue and blood T-cell repertoires from six or seven Graves' hyperthyroidism patients were also compared in the study. After blood sampling, hyperthyroidism patients were treated with methimazole at a starting dose of 30 mg daily, and ophthalmopathy patients were treated with high-dose intravenous methylprednisolone. The paper reports TCR Vbeta CDR3 sequencing of fewer than 150 peripheral blood samples: fewer than 50 ophthalmopathy, some 80 hyperthyroidism and 17 progressor patients. Here is what the overall study found, with its caveats: A 13 V-J signature model separated ophthalmopathy from stable hyperthyroidism, with nearly 90% sensitivity and 81% to 82% specificity in cross-validation and 80%/75% in testing. Most expanded thyroid clonotypes (frequency above 0.001) were also detected in blood, suggesting blood repertoires may reflect thyroid immune responses. In validation, the model predicted progression to ophthalmopathy a median of 6.5 months before onset, with about 64% sensitivity and almost 75% specificity. Sample size was not statistically predetermined, and investigators were not blinded to group allocation.

Regarding this clonotype: No antigen is known for it. No qualities accompany the bases; no much larger clone lies one base away.

CDR1 and CDR2 are read off the germline V gene as KGHDR and SFDVKD. The cysteine opens and the phenylalanine closes a CDR3 of 13 amino acids. The only DNA kept is the CDR3, 39 bases in frame from the first base. V drops 0 bases and J drops 5 bases, leaving 5 bases in between. Stable Graves' hyperthyroidism was defined as no progression to ophthalmopathy during 18 months of follow-up. Hyperthyroidism patients were newly diagnosed, with disease duration under 2 months, and aged 18 to 65 years. The study excluded patients with uncontrolled infections, other autoimmune diseases, pregnancy or lactation. Diagnoses were established on the basis of clinical symptoms, serum thyroxine and TRAb, thyroid ultrasound, and orbital computed tomography. PBMCs were separated from roughly 10 ml of fresh peripheral blood using Ficoll-Paque density gradient centrifugation. Total RNA was extracted with Trizol reagent, and quality was checked on an Agilent 2100 Bioanalyzer.

Amplification of TCR beta CDR3 regions was carried out from RNA transcripts. For the first round of RT-PCR on the TCR CDR3, the HTBI primer set was used together with the Qiagen OneStep RT-PCR kit. A second multiplex PCR round built the libraries, followed by size selection and purification. Libraries were sequenced paired-end with 100 bp reads on an Illumina HiSeq2000. Concerning the study's data processing: SOAPnuke was used to process the raw data, with reads discarded if the reads contained adapters or uncalled bases, had a mean Phred below 15, or lacked an exact constant-primer or identifier match. COPE v1.2.5 was used to merge high-quality paired reads, and clonotypes were defined as unique nucleotide sequences. MiTCR v1.1 was used to align the clonotypes against IMGT TRBV, TRBD and TRBJ reference segments. The analysis included only V-J combinations with a frequency above 0.0001, which together covered roughly 99% of the repertoires. A TCS score was defined as the ratio between F50 (clonal expansion) and ExV (chaos), using BLOSUM62-based TCRdist between CDR3 peptides within each V-J. Welch's t-statistics and random forest reduced approximately 520 V-J features to 13, which were used in a naive Bayes classifier (R e1071). The Morisita-Horn index was used to measure how similar the thyroid and blood repertoires were. The public reads were run again by TCRdb, first through fastp at Q25 and then through MiXCR, and only productive beta chains were kept. A single entry per CDR3 protein holds the most common genes and DNA from its merged rows. In this record, the V and J calls reflect TCRdb's handling and not the investigators' own analysis. For this sample the table gives hundreds of thousands of distinct CDR3 sequences, of which approximately 36% were detected only once. The ten largest make up around 29% of the sample.

The TCR originated in a woman between 40 and 50 years old with Graves' hyperthyroidism. The V and J genes are TRBV24-1 and TRBJ2-3; the D region possibly corresponds to TRBD1 (5 bases align). Material: blood. CDR3 region: CATSDLTGDTQYF. The sequence in DNA is TGTGCCACCAGTGATTTGACAGGAGATACGCAGTATTTT.